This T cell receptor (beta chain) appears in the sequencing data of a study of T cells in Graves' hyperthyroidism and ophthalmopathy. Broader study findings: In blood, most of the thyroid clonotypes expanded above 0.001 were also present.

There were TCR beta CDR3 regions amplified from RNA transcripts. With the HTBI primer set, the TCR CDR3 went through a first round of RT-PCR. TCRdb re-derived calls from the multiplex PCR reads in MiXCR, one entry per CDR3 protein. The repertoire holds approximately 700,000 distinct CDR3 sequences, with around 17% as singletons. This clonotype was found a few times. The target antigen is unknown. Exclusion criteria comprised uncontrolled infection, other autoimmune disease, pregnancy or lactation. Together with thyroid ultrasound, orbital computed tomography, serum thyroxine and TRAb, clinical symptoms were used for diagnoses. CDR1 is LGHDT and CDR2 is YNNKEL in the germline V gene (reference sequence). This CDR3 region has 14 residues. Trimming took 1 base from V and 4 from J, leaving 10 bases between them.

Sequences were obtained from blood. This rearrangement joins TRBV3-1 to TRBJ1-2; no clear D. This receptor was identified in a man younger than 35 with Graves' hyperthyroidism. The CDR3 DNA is TGTGCCAGCAGCCAAGTCCAGATTAGCTATGGCTACACCTTC. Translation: CASSQVQISYGYTF.